This T cell receptor beta chain stems from a study of response to subunit inactivated influenza vaccine. MiXCR, applied by TCRdb to the RT-PCR reads, yields one record per CDR3 protein. The data hold just under 550,000 distinct CDR3 sequences, with under 30% observed a single time. Trimming removed 1 base at V and 6 bases at J, with 12 bases between. Germline V CDR1 and CDR2: SGHKS, YYEKEE (reference sequence). The CDR3 runs to 14 residues. A further study also used this sample, focusing on T cells expressing NK-cell markers. As that study records: It was by 5'RACE template switching with UMIs that TCR beta cDNA was made. Only alpha-beta TCR T cells were sorted in several experiments, using an anti-gamma-delta TCR antibody.

The material sequenced was CD4+ T cells sorted from PBMCs, taken 11 to 12 days after vaccination. This clonotype originated in a man aged 50 to 60 who received an inactivated influenza vaccine. The chain employs TRBV5-5 and TRBJ2-3; D is ambiguous. The CDR3 DNA sequence: TGTGCCAGCAGCTTGCAGGTTGGTGAGGATACGCAGTATTTT. Translating it yields CASSLQVGEDTQYF.